Described below is a single T cell receptor beta chain sequence and its context. Its cognate antigen is unknown. Sequenced by immunoSEQ multiplex PCR; TCRdb stores in-frame clones only, minus some. The sample yields some 42,000 clones, roughly nine tenths seen once. This sample is drawn from a study of OX40 agonist ivuxolimab in advanced cancers. Overall study: Intravenous ivuxolimab was administered to patients every 2 weeks at 0.01 to 10 mg/kg. Prior anti-PD-1, anti-PD-L1 or anti-CTLA-4 therapy did not bar entry, and 30% to 40% had some. One patient with hepatocellular carcinoma and two with cutaneous melanoma, three in all, had partial responses. The study's findings and limits: Certain nonresponders likewise exhibited a low normalized T-cell clonal expansion.

This CDR3 spans 13 amino acids. V lost 3 bases and J lost 6, with 13 bases in between. Germline V lookup: CDR1 SGDLS, CDR2 YYNGEE. The chain uses TRBV9 and TRBJ2-7; D is perhaps TRBD1 or TRBD2 (5 bases each). This sequence originates from an adult with an advanced solid tumor such as melanoma, head and neck, liver or kidney cancer. The input for sequencing was CD4+ or CD8+ T cells sorted from blood, taken in a trial of the OX40 agonist ivuxolimab. CDR3 coding DNA: TGTGCCAGCAGCGGTACCGGGGCCGGCGAGCAGTACTTC. This gives the protein CASSGTGAGEQYF.